One and the same sample provided the 17 T cell receptor beta chains below, sequenced in a study of T cells in Graves' hyperthyroidism and ophthalmopathy. Regions amplified from RNA transcripts were the TCR beta CDR3 regions. Using the HTBI primer set, a first-round RT-PCR was run on the TCR CDR3. TCRdb processed the multiplex PCR reads anew with MiXCR; each CDR3 protein has one entry. This sample has 250,000 or so distinct CDR3 sequences; 12% to 15% occur once, and the top ten carry about 33%. Source material: blood. Receptors originate from a woman in her fifties or sixties with Graves' hyperthyroidism that later progressed to Graves' ophthalmopathy.

V and J are TRBV6-5 and TRBJ2-2; D call uncertain. CDR1 is MNHEY, CDR2 SVGAGI, per germline. The CDR3 sequence is 14 residues long. Trimming left V 0 bases short and J 3 bases short, with 5 bases between. The CDR3: CASSYSADTGELFF. CDR3 nucleotides: TGTGCCAGCAGTTACTCGGCTGACACCGGGGAGCTGTTTTTT.

This clonotype was seen many times. The chain couples TRBV28 to TRBJ2-6; 7 bases align to TRBD1. The CDR3 length is 16 residues. Germline CDR1 and CDR2: MDHEN and SYDVKM. V shed 0 bases and J 2 bases; nucleotides not matched to a gene: 1. Written as DNA, the CDR3 is TGTGCCAGCAGTTTATGGACAGGGACTGGGGCCAACGTCCTGACTTTC. Amino acid sequence: CASSLWTGTGANVLTF.

The table lists this clonotype with many counts. The chain uses TRBV28 and TRBJ2-5; D is ambiguous. V lost 1 base and J lost 4, with 13 bases in between. There are 15 residues in the CDR3. Germline CDR1 reads MDHEN; CDR2 reads SYDVKM. The chain's CDR3 is CASSLSLHTTETQYF. For the CDR3, the DNA is TGTGCCAGCAGTTTATCCCTACATACTACAGAGACCCAGTACTTC. The full variable domain, its missing parts supplied by reference TRBV28 and TRBJ2-5, is DVKVTQSSRYLVKRTGEKVFLECVQDMDHENMFWYRQDPGLGLRLIYFSYDVKMKEKGDIPEGYSVSREKKERFSLILESASTNQTSMYLCASSLSLHTTETQYFGPGTRLLVL.

Comments on this clonotype: A much bigger clone sits one base away, suggesting this may be a read error. This CDR3 reads CASSLPRGLHNSPLNF. The CDR3 DNA reads TGTGCCAGCAGCTTACCCAGGGGTCTTCATAATTCACCCCTCAACTTT. The chain joins TRBV7-8 to TRBJ1-6; D may be TRBD1 (6 bases). The CDR3 runs to 16 residues. In germline, CDR1 is SGHVS, CDR2 FQNEAQ.

This clonotype was detected many times. The chain uses TRBV30 and TRBJ1-2, with D possibly matching TRBD1 (5 bases). V gave up 4 bases and J gave up 6 bases, with 15 bases separating them. CDR3 length: 13 residues. Germline values: CDR1 GTSNPN, CDR2 SVGIG (reference sequence). The CDR3 DNA reads as TGTGCCTGGAACCGGGACGGACCTGATGGCTACACCTTC. It is translated as CAWNRDGPDGYTF.

The chain employs TRBV27 and TRBJ2-5; 10 nucleotides align to TRBD1. Germline V gene lookup returns CDR1 MNHEY and CDR2 SMNVEV (reference sequence). This CDR3 contains 15 residues. The V and J ends lost 2 bases and 5 bases, in that order; junction bases with no gene match: 5. The CDR3 DNA is TGTGCCAGCAGTTTAGTGACAGGGGGCTCGGAGACCCAGTACTTC. Protein: CASSLVTGGSETQYF.

This chain connects TRBV5-1 to TRBJ1-1, with D hard to call. The CDR3 sequence is 15 residues long. Germline loops: CDR1 SGHRS, CDR2 YFSETQ. Trimming shortened V by 4 bases and J by 2 bases, and 15 bases separated the two germline ends. The CDR3 coding sequence is TGCGCCAGCAGCATAGGTCCACAGCGTAACACTGAAGCTTTCTTT. The encoded protein is CASSIGPQRNTEAFF.

This clonotype showed up just a few times. V gene TRBV6-1 combines with J gene TRBJ2-2; TRBD1 is a possible D gene (5 bases). The V and J ends lost 6 bases and 4 bases respectively, with 6 bases between them. The germline CDR1 and CDR2 sequences are MNHNS and SASEGT. The CDR3 is made up of 12 amino acids. CDR3 amino acids: CASSQGTGELFF. The DNA for the CDR3 is TGTGCCAGCAGCCAGGGCACCGGGGAGCTGTTTTTT.

This clonotype came up many times. J is TRBJ1-2 and V is TRBV12-3 or TRBV12-4; tentatively, D is TRBD1 (5 bases). The CDR3 is 15 amino acids. The ends were cut back, 2 bases at V and 4 bases at J, with 14 bases in the middle. The CDR3: CASSLMAGYGYGYTF. In DNA form, the CDR3 reads TGTGCCAGCAGTTTAATGGCAGGGTACGGCTATGGCTACACCTTC.

This clonotype was detected a few times. DNA for the CDR3: TGTGCCAGCAGTCCCCGGGTGAGCACAGATACGCAGTATTTT. Protein sequence: CASSPRVSTDTQYF. The chain links TRBV25-1 to TRBJ2-3; no firm D call. Trimming pared 5 bases from V and 0 bases from J, leaving 9 bases between. The CDR3 is 14 amino acids. Germline V gene sequence: CDR1 MGHDK, CDR2 SYGVNS.

In this sample, this clonotype turned up many times. This chain links TRBV24-1 with TRBJ1-1; D possibly corresponds to TRBD1 (5 bases). V dropped 7 bases and J dropped 4 bases, with 12 bases sitting between them. The CDR3 has 13 residues. The germline V gene has CDR1 KGHDR and CDR2 SFDVKD. The CDR3 nucleotides read TGTGCCACCAGCCGGGGGGGGGGCACTGAAGCTTTCTTT. This encodes CATSRGGGTEAFF.

In this sample, this clonotype turned up many times. The chain combines TRBV28 with TRBJ2-5, with 9 positions matching TRBD2. CDR3 length: 15 residues. Losses at the gene ends were 4 bases for V and 5 bases for J; bases not matched to a gene: 8. In germline, CDR1 is MDHEN, CDR2 SYDVKM. The CDR3 region is CASSSFSGSKETQYF. In DNA form, the CDR3 reads TGTGCCAGCAGTTCCTTTAGCGGGAGTAAGGAGACCCAGTACTTC.

This clonotype has at least ten counts. The chain links TRBV6-1 to TRBJ1-2; D remains unclear. The germline V gene has CDR1 MNHNS and CDR2 SASEGT. The V end lost 5 bases, the J end lost 8 bases, and 12 bases lay between the germline ends. This CDR3 has 12 amino acids. The CDR3 DNA reads as TGTGCCAGCAGTACTACCAGAGGGGGCTACACCTTC. Protein product: CASSTTRGGYTF.

Comments on this clonotype: Just one base apart from a much larger clone, this may be a read error. This chain's CDR3 is CAGSSPGGPNEKLFF. Here the CDR3 DNA reads TGTGCCGGCAGCTCCCCCGGGGGACCTAATGAAAAACTGTTTTTT. The V and J genes are TRBV28 and TRBJ1-4; the D gene is possibly TRBD1 (5 bases). Per the germline V gene, CDR1 is MDHEN and CDR2 is SYDVKM. This CDR3 region has 15 residues.

This clonotype was observed at least ten times. The rearrangement links TRBV20-1 to TRBJ2-4, with D possibly being TRBD2 (5 bases). Trimming shortened V by 6 bases and J by 1 base, and 10 bases separated the two germline ends. Germline V gives CDR1 DFQATT, CDR2 SNEGSKA (reference sequence). The CDR3 covers 13 residues. CDR3 sequence reads: CSAPLAAKNIQYF. The CDR3 DNA is TGCAGTGCGCCATTAGCGGCCAAAAACATTCAGTACTTC.

This clonotype was found many times. The chain is built from TRBV14 and TRBJ2-1; a possible D gene is TRBD2 (5 bases). V was cut by 2 bases and J by 11 bases, with 13 bases left in between. The CDR3 has 13 residues. Germline lookup yields CDR1 SGHDN and CDR2 FVKESK. CDR3: CASSQSDGLKQFF. The DNA for the CDR3 is TGTGCCAGCAGCCAATCGGACGGACTGAAGCAGTTCTTC.

The rearrangement links TRBV10-3 to TRBJ2-2; 7 bases agree with TRBD2. V lost 8 bases, J lost 3 bases, and 12 bases stayed unmatched. Germline lookup yields CDR1 ENHRY and CDR2 SYGVKD. CDR3 length: 16 residues. CDR3 amino acids: CAIVEGGPKDTGELFF. The CDR3 DNA sequence: TGTGCCATCGTTGAGGGAGGGCCGAAAGACACCGGGGAGCTGTTTTTT.